One sample yielded the 13 T cell receptor beta chains listed below, sequenced in a study of blood T cell repertoires in COVID-19. Generated by immunoSEQ multiplex PCR, the TCRdb table keeps only in-frame clones and is missing some. Of 200,000 to 250,000 clones in the sample, more than 80% were seen once. Sequenced input: peripheral blood. These receptors came from a man aged 30 to 39 who had recovered from COVID-19.

The chain employs TRBV25-1 and TRBJ1-2; D ambiguous. The CDR3 is made up of 13 amino acids. With 0 bases removed from V and 8 bases from J, the gap between germline ends came to 10 bases. Looked up from germline, CDR1 is MGHDK and CDR2 is SYGVNS. CDR3 nucleotide sequence: TGTGCCAGCAGTGAATATGCCTGGAGCGGCTACACCTTC. It yields the protein CASSEYAWSGYTF.

This clone was seen a handful of times. V and J are TRBV6-4 and TRBJ1-6; possible D gene TRBD1, 5 bases. Germline assignment: CDR1 MRHNA and CDR2 SNTAGT. The CDR3 covers 15 residues. The germline V and J ends were trimmed by 4 bases and 5 bases, with 12 bases remaining between them. The CDR3 sequence: CASSATGGDNSPLHF. CDR3 coding DNA: TGTGCCAGCAGTGCCACGGGAGGGGATAATTCACCCCTCCACTTT.

This chain joins TRBV7-2 and TRBJ2-1, with 12 bases matching TRBD2. The CDR3 covers 16 residues. V trimming: 0 bases; J trimming: 7 bases; junction bases outside the gene matches: 4. Germline V gene sequence: CDR1 SGHTA, CDR2 FQGNSA. CDR3 DNA: TGTGCCAGCAGCTTAGCGCCTAGCGGGGGGGCAAATGAGCAGTTCTTC. Its protein product is CASSLAPSGGANEQFF.

For this clone: One end of the junction varies from germline; a read error may be responsible. The chain combines TRBV2 with TRBJ1-6; D may be TRBD1 (5 bases). CDR1 and CDR2 (germline): SNHLY, FYNNEI. The CDR3 runs to 13 residues. CDR3 DNA sequence: TGTGCCAGCAGTCCCGGTCGCGGACATCGAGAGAACTTT. This sequence encodes CASSPGRGHRENF. Variable domain in full (rest from reference TRBV2 and TRBJ1-6): EPEVTQTPSHQVTQMGQEVILRCVPISNHLYFYWYRQILGQKVEFLVSFYNNEISEKSEIFDDQFSVERPDGSNFTLKIRSTKLEDSAMYFCASSPGRGHRENFGNGTRLTVT.

The gene calls are TRBV3-1 (or the pseudogene TRBV3-2) and TRBJ2-7; D perhaps matches TRBD1 (6 bases). V lost 3 bases to trimming and J lost 6 bases, with 9 bases between them. The CDR3 runs 12 residues. Per germline, CDR1 LGHDT and CDR2 YNNKEL (reference sequence). The DNA for the CDR3 is TGTGCCAGCAGCCACCAGGGGTCCGAGCAGTACTTC. This gives the protein CASSHQGSEQYF.

The CDR3 is CASSFLWAGGELIPGNTIYF. The CDR3 nucleotides read TGTGCCAGCAGTTTCCTCTGGGCAGGGGGCGAACTTATCCCTGGAAACACCATATATTTT. The V call is TRBV27, the J call TRBJ1-3; 8 nucleotides match TRBD1. With V trimmed by 3 bases and J by 2 bases, 18 bases remained unmatched. Germline lookup yields CDR1 MNHEY and CDR2 SMNVEV (reference sequence). The CDR3 is 20 residues long.

The V gene is TRBV13, the J gene TRBJ2-3; possibly TRBD1 for D (6 bases). There are 14 residues in the CDR3. The germline CDR1 and CDR2 sequences are PRHDT and FYEKMQ (reference sequence). Trimming pared 3 bases from V and 1 base from J, leaving 8 bases between. The DNA of the CDR3 is TGTGCCAGCAGCTTGGGGGCCGGCACAGATACGCAGTATTTT. This codes for CASSLGAGTDTQYF.

The chain recombines TRBV7-2 with TRBJ2-4; 7 bases are a match to TRBD2. This CDR3 has 16 amino acids. Trimming cost V 6 bases and J 3 bases; bases outside gene matches: 11. Germline values: CDR1 SGHTA, CDR2 FQGNSA. The CDR3 region has the DNA TGTGCCAGCAGACGCGGCGGGGGAACGGGCAAAAACATTCAGTACTTC. Translating gives CASRRGGGTGKNIQYF.

The genes are TRBV5-5 and TRBJ1-6; D gene uncertain. The CDR3 is 16 amino acids. V was shortened by 3 bases and J by 9 bases, with 19 bases between the two germline ends. Germline CDR1 and CDR2: SGHKS and YYEKEE (reference sequence). CDR3 loop: CASSSLTRYTGSPLHF. CDR3 sequence (DNA): TGTGCCAGCAGCTCCCTTACACGGTATACGGGTTCACCCCTCCACTTT.

This sequence joins TRBV4-1 and TRBJ1-5; weak D call: TRBD1 (5 bases). CDR1 is MGHRA and CDR2 is YSYEKL in the germline V gene. Trimming cost V 3 bases and J 3 bases, with 15 bases left between them. This CDR3 is 16 amino acids long. The CDR3 here is CASSHLKRQNNQPQHF. In DNA, the CDR3 is TGCGCCAGCAGCCACCTTAAAAGACAGAACAATCAGCCCCAGCATTTT.

The chain joins TRBV11-3 to TRBJ1-1; 8 nucleotides line up with TRBD1. The CDR3 has 14 amino acids. Germline loops: CDR1 SGHNT, CDR2 YENEEA. Germline trimming cut 4 bases from V and 3 bases from J; bases unmatched to any gene: 4. CDR3: CASSSTGGYTEAFF. The CDR3 DNA sequence: TGTGCCAGCAGCTCAACAGGGGGATACACTGAAGCTTTCTTT.

This chain joins TRBV5-1 and TRBJ2-2; 8 bases are a match to TRBD1. CDR1 is SGHRS, CDR2 YFSETQ, per germline. J was trimmed by 6 bases and V by 0 bases; bases with no gene match: 7. The CDR3 consists of 16 residues. The CDR3 nucleotides read TGCGCCAGCAGCTTGGGGTCAGGGGGCGTATCCGGGGAGCTGTTTTTT. Translated, it gives CASSLGSGGVSGELFF.

This clone was observed a single time. V gene TRBV12-3 or TRBV12-4 combines with J gene TRBJ1-1, with 7 bases matching TRBD1. V shed 5 bases and J 3 bases; nucleotides not matched to a gene: 3. The CDR3 has 13 residues. CDR3: CASSPGQDTEAFF. CDR3 DNA: TGTGCCAGCAGTCCCGGACAGGACACTGAAGCTTTCTTT.